This T cell receptor (beta chain) is from a study of T cell responses to AZD1222 COVID-19 vaccine. This table comes from immunoSEQ multiplex PCR, and its TCRdb copy is limited to in-frame clones, with some not included. Here the sample spans about 210,000 clones, roughly 94% being singletons. V lost 2 bases and J 5 bases, leaving 9 bases between the germline ends. The CDR3 is made up of 13 amino acids. Germline V gene data show CDR1 as KGHSH and CDR2 as LQKENI. The sample in question was peripheral blood, obtained 28 days after the second dose of the MenACWY control vaccine. The rearrangement joins TRBV18 to TRBJ1-1; unclear D gene. The TCR originated in an adult who received the MenACWY meningococcal vaccine as a control. DNA for the CDR3: TGTGCCAGCTCACCAGGAGTTGGAACTGAAGCTTTCTTT. Amino acid sequence: CASSPGVGTEAFF.